Shown below are 10 T cell receptor beta chains from a single sample sequenced in a study of early T cells in non-severe SARS-CoV-2 infection. TCRdb reprocessed the 5' RACE reads with MiXCR, giving one entry per CDR3 protein. The repertoire has about 50,000 distinct CDR3 sequences, approximately 9.4% of them found once; the top ten carry about 15%. The sequenced sample consisted of whole blood. Receptors were obtained from an adult who was a healthcare worker with PCR-confirmed SARS-CoV-2 infection or an uninfected control (not recorded which).

This chain joins TRBV3-1 and TRBJ2-5, with TRBD1 matching 8 bases. With V trimmed by 5 bases and J by 6 bases, 11 bases remained unmatched. Germline V CDR1 and CDR2: LGHDT, YNNKEL (reference sequence). This CDR3 spans 15 amino acids. The CDR3 is CASSGRQGYMKTQYF. In DNA form, the CDR3 reads TGTGCCAGCAGCGGGCGACAGGGGTATATGAAGACCCAGTACTTC.

The chain uses TRBV29-1 and TRBJ2-1; D not resolved. The ends were cut back, 4 bases at V and 2 bases at J, with 9 bases in the middle. There are 13 residues in the CDR3. From germline, CDR1 is SQVTM and CDR2 ANQGSEA. CDR3 in DNA: TGCAGCGTTGGCCCCGTCCCCTACAATGAGCAGTTCTTC. Translation: CSVGPVPYNEQFF.

This clonotype has only one observation. The chain has TRBV4-2 and TRBJ1-6; D perhaps matches TRBD1 (5 bases). Between the trimmed V and J ends, which lost 0 bases and 5 bases, there was a span of 11 bases. The CDR3 runs to 16 residues. Germline CDR1 LGHNA, CDR2 YNFKEQ. For the CDR3, the DNA is TGTGCCAGCAGCCAAGAAAATAAGGGGAATAATTCACCCCTCCACTTT. It encodes CASSQENKGNNSPLHF.

Ten or more counts support this clonotype. The chain recombines TRBV2 with TRBJ1-3; D perhaps matches TRBD1 (6 bases). Germline CDR1 is SNHLY and CDR2 is FYNNEI. The V end was cut by 8 bases, the J end by 2 bases, with 10 bases between. There are 13 residues in the CDR3. In DNA, the CDR3 is TGTGCCAGCTGGGCAGGGGCTGGAAACACCATATATTTT. Translated, it gives CASWAGAGNTIYF.

CDR3: CASSSGADSPLHF. The CDR3 nucleotides read TGTGCCAGCAGCAGTGGGGCCGATTCACCCCTCCACTTT. J is TRBJ1-6 and V is TRBV7-9, with D maybe TRBD1 (5 bases). Looked up from germline, CDR1 is SEHNR and CDR2 is FQNEAQ (reference sequence). There are 13 residues in the CDR3. V lost 5 bases, J lost 8 bases, and 10 bases lay in between.

This clonotype was observed a few times. The chain uses TRBV5-6 and TRBJ1-2; D is ambiguous. Germline V lookup: CDR1 SGHDT, CDR2 YYEEEE. Trimming shortened V by 0 bases and J by 1 base, and 7 bases separated the two germline ends. The CDR3 extends over 14 amino acids. The CDR3 bases are TGTGCCAGCAGCTTGGTTGGCAGTAACTATGGCTACACCTTC. Protein sequence: CASSLVGSNYGYTF.

This clonotype was detected many times. This chain links TRBV18 with TRBJ1-5; TRBD1 aligns across 8 bases. V lost 2 bases and J lost 11; bases outside the gene matches: 17. CDR3 length: 17 amino acids. CDR1 is KGHSH and CDR2 is LQKENI in the germline V gene. CDR3 residues: CASSPGASGGLIGTQHF. CDR3 sequence (DNA): TGTGCCAGCTCACCAGGAGCTTCAGGGGGCCTAATAGGGACCCAGCATTTT.

In this sample, this clonotype turned up many times. The chain employs TRBV5-1 and TRBJ2-1, with 11 bases that match TRBD2. CDR3 length: 15 residues. The germline V gene has CDR1 SGHRS and CDR2 YFSETQ. Trimming cost V 6 bases and J 8 bases; bases outside gene matches: 10. DNA for the CDR3: TGCGCCAGCACCCCACTAGCGGGAGATTCAGATGAGCAGTTCTTC. It codes for CASTPLAGDSDEQFF.

V and J are TRBV29-1 and TRBJ1-1, with no clear D. V lost 7 bases, J lost 1 base, and 13 bases lay in between. This CDR3 has 13 amino acids. From germline, CDR1 is SQVTM and CDR2 ANQGSEA. CDR3 DNA: TGCAGCGGAAGGGAGCTGACGAACACTGAAGCTTTCTTT. This translates into CSGRELTNTEAFF.

This clonotype was detected ten times or more. The chain employs TRBV6-2 or TRBV6-3 and TRBJ2-1; 9 positions agree with TRBD2. The junction had 5 bases not matched to a gene; V was cut back by 7 bases and J by 7 bases. Germline-derived CDR1 and CDR2 are MNHEY and SVGEGT. This CDR3 comprises 13 residues. The CDR3 region is CASIGTSWNEQFF. The CDR3 nucleotides read TGTGCCAGCATTGGGACTAGCTGGAATGAGCAGTTCTTC.